The TCR beta chain under discussion was sequenced for a study of spatial heterogeneity in lung cancer. Points from the study as a whole: Higher tumor mutation counts went along with higher counts of expanded intratumoral alpha and beta TCRs.

TCRdb called the 5' RACE reads again in MiXCR, with one record for every CDR3 protein. The sample has 16,000 or so distinct CDR3 sequences; about 6.5% are singletons. Deletions cut 0 bases from V and 1 base from J, with 9 bases between. CDR1 SGHDN and CDR2 FVKESK come from the germline V gene. The length of the CDR3 is 15 residues. The time point is: sample taken at primary tumor resection. Sequencing covered unsorted whole RNA taken from tumor, nontumor lung or frozen PBMC. Many counts were recorded for this clonotype. The target antigen is unknown. This clonotype was obtained from a female donor with early-stage non-small cell lung cancer. Sequenced material: lung tumor tissue, taken at surgery. The chain combines TRBV14 with TRBJ1-1; no reliable D call. DNA for the CDR3: TGTGCCAGCAGCCAAGATAGTGGACCGAACACTGAAGCTTTCTTT. This sequence encodes CASSQDSGPNTEAFF.